Sequencing of this T cell receptor beta chain was carried out in a study of response to subunit inactivated influenza vaccine. Study-wide points: Each seasonal flu vaccination may recruit only limited new T cells, authors suggested.

With regard to this clonotype: Its antigen is undetermined.

MiXCR, run by TCRdb on the RT-PCR reads, gives a single entry per CDR3 protein. The sample contains about 500,000 distinct CDR3 sequences, 10% to 15% of which appear only once. V shed 3 bases and J 6 bases; nucleotides not matched to a gene: 11. The CDR3 has 15 residues. Germline lookup yields CDR1 SEHNR and CDR2 FQNEAQ (reference sequence). This material consisted of PBMCs from blood, taken about 40 days after vaccination. The rearrangement uses TRBV7-9 and TRBJ2-7; 7 nucleotides align to TRBD1. The TCR sequence derives from a man aged 50 to 59 who received an inactivated influenza vaccine. CDR3 amino acids: CASSLVEGTGAEQYF. In DNA, the CDR3 is TGTGCCAGCAGCTTGGTAGAAGGAACAGGGGCCGAGCAGTACTTC.